This T cell receptor beta chain stems from a study of cytomegalovirus exposure and HLA in healthy donors. Study-wide points: According to a later analysis, most TCR beta chains associated with CMV appeared HLA-restricted. With later analysis, a missense DCLRE1C variant became linked to TCR beta V- and J-gene trimming.

Concerning this clone: Its specificity is not known.

60 Vbeta and 13 Jbeta primers were used in PCR. Original processing methods: About 9.9 million shared chains were among some 75 million unique TCR beta chains counted in a later analysis. Only in-frame clones appear in the TCRdb table, and some are missing; sequencing was by immunoSEQ multiplex PCR. V and J calls and clone size are given by that table; D and trimming were obtained from the DNA. The repertoire has about 160,000 clones, 65% to 85% of them found once; the top ten carry roughly 6.3%. CDR3 length: 16 residues. V lost 0 bases and J 1 base, leaving 10 bases between the germline ends. Germline V gene data show CDR1 as LGHNA and CDR2 as YNFKEQ.

V is TRBV4-2 and J is TRBJ1-3, with D possibly matching TRBD1 (6 bases). What was sequenced was PBMCs. This receptor was taken from a male donor in good health and CMV-seropositive. In DNA, the CDR3 is TGTGCCAGCAGCCAAGAGGGGGGGCGTTCTGGAAACACCATATATTTT. Amino acid sequence: CASSQEGGRSGNTIYF.